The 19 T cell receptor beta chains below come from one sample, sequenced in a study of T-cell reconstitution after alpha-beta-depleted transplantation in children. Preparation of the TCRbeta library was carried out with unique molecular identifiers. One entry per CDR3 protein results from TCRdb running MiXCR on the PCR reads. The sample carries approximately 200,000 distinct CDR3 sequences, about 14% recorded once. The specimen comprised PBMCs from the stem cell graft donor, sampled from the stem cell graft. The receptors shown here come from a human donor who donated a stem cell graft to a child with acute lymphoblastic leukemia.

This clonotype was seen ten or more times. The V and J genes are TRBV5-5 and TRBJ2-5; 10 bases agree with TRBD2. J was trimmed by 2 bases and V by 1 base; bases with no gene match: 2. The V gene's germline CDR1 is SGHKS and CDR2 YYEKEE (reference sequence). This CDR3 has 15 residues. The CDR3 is CASSLPSGRQETQYF. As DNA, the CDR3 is TGTGCCAGCAGCTTGCCTAGCGGGAGACAAGAGACCCAGTACTTC.

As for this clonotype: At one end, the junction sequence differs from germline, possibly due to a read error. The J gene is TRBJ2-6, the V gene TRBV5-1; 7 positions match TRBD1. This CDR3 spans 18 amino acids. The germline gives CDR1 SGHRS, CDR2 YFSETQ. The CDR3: CASSPGQAGVAGANGLTF. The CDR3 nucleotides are TGCGCCAGCAGCCCAGGACAGGCTGGAGTAGCTGGGGCCAACGGCCTGACTTTC.

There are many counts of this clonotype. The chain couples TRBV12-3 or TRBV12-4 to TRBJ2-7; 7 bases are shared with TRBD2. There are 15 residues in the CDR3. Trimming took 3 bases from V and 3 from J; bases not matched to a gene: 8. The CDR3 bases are TGTGCCAGCAGTTTCACCCCGAGCGGGGTCTACGAGCAGTACTTC. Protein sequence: CASSFTPSGVYEQYF.

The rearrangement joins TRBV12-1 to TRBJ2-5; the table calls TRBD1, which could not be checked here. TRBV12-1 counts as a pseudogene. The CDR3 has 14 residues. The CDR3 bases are TGTGCCATCAGCTTTGACACCGCCGGGGGGACCCAGTACTTC. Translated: CAISFDTAGGTQYF.

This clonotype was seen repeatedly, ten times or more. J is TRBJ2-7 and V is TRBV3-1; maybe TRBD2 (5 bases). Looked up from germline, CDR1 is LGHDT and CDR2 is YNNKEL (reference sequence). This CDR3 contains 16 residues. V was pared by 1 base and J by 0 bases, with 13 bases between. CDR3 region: CASSQGIAGSSYEQYF. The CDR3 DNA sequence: TGTGCCAGCAGCCAAGGGATTGCGGGTAGCTCCTACGAGCAGTACTTC.

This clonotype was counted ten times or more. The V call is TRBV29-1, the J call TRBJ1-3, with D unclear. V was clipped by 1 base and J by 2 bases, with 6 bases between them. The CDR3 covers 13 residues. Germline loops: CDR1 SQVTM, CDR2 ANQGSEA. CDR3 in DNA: TGCAGCGTTGAAGGCCTTACTGGAAACACCATATATTTT. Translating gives CSVEGLTGNTIYF.

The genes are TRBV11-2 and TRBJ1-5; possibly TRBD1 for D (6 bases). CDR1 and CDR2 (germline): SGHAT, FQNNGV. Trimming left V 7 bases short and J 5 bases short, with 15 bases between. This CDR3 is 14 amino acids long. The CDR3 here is CASTVGGSHQPQHF. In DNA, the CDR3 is TGTGCCAGCACCGTAGGGGGTAGTCATCAGCCCCAGCATTTT.

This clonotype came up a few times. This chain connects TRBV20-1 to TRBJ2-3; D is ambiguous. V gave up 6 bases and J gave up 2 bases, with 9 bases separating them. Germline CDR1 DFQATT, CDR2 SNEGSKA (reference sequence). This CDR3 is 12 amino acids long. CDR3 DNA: TGCAGTGCCCCGGGCTCCACAGATACGCAGTATTTT. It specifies CSAPGSTDTQYF.

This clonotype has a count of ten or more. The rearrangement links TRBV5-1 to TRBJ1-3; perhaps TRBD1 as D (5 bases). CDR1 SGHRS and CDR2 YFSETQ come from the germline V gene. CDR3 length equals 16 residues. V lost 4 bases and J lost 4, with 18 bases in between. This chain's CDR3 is CASSVAGGARGNTIYF. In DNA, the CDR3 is TGCGCCAGCAGCGTCGCCGGGGGTGCGAGGGGAAACACCATATATTTT. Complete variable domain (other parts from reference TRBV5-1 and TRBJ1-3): KAGVTQTPRYLIKTRGQQVTLSCSPISGHRSVSWYQQTPGQGLQFLFEYFSETQRNKGNFPGRFSGRQFSNSRSEMNVSTLELGDSALYLCASSVAGGARGNTIYFGEGSWLTVV.

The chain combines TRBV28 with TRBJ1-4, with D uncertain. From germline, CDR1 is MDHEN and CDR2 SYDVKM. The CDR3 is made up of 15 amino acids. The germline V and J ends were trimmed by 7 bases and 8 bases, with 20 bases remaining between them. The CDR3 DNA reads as TGTGCCAGCAATGAGGCCACTAGGACGGGCGAAAAACTGTTTTTT. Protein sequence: CASNEATRTGEKLFF.

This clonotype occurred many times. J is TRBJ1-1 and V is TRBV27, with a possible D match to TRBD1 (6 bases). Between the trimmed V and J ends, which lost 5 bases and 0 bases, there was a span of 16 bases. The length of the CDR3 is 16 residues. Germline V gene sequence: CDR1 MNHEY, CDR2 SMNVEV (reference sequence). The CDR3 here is CASSTLRDIMNTEAFF. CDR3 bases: TGTGCCAGCAGTACTTTAAGGGACATCATGAACACTGAAGCTTTCTTT.

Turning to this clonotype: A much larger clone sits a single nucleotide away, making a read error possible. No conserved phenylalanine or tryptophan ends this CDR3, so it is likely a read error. CDR3 loop: CASTLGYEQYS. DNA for the CDR3: TGTGCCAGCACCCTCGGGTACGAGCAGTACTCC. V and J are TRBV28 and TRBJ2-7; D is undetermined. CDR3 size: 11 residues. Trimming removed 7 bases from V and 4 bases from J, with 8 bases in between. Germline lookup yields CDR1 MDHEN and CDR2 SYDVKM.

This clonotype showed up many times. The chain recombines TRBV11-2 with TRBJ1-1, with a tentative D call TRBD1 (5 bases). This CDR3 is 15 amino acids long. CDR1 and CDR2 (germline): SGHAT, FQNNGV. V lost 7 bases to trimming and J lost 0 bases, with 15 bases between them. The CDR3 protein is CASILRRGVNTEAFF. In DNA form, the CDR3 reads TGTGCCAGCATCCTCAGGAGGGGCGTGAACACTGAAGCTTTCTTT.

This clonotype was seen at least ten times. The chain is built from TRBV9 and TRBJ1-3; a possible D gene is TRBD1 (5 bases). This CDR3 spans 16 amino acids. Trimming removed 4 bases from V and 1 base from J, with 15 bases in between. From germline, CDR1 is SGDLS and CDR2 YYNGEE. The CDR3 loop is CASSPLRGRSGNTIYF. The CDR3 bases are TGTGCCAGCAGCCCGCTAAGGGGTAGGTCTGGAAACACCATATATTTT.

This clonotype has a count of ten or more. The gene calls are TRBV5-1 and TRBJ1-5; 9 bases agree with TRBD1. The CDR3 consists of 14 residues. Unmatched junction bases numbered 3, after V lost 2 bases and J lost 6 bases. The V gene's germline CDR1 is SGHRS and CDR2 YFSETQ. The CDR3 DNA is TGCGCCAGCAGCTTCACAGGGGGCAGTCAGCCCCAGCATTTT. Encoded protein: CASSFTGGSQPQHF.

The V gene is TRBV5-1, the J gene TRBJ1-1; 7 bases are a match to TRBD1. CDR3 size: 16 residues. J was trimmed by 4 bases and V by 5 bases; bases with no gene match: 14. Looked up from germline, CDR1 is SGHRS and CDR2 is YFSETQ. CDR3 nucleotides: TGCGCCAGCAGGAATCAGGGGGGGGCTTGGGGCACTGAAGCTTTCTTT. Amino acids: CASRNQGGAWGTEAFF.

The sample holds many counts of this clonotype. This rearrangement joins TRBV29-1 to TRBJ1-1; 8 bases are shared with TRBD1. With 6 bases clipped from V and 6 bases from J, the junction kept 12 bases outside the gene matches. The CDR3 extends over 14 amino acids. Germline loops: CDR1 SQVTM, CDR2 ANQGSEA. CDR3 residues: CSVHLDRVTPEAFF. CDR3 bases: TGCAGCGTACATTTGGACAGGGTCACCCCTGAAGCTTTCTTT.

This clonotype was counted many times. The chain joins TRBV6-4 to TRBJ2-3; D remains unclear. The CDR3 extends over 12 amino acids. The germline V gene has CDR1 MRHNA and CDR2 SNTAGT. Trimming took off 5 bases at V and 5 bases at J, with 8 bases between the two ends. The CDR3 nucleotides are TGTGCCAGCAGTAGTGATGGAGATACGCAGTATTTT. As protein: CASSSDGDTQYF.

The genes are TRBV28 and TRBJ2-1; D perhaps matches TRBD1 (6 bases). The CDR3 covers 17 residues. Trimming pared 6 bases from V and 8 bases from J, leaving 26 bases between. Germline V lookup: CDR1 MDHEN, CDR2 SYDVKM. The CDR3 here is CASSRGLGLHVQDEQFF. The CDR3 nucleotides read TGTGCCAGCAGCAGGGGTCTGGGCTTACATGTCCAGGATGAGCAGTTCTTC.